Listed below are T cell receptor beta chains from one sample, sequenced in a study of T cell responses to AZD1222 COVID-19 vaccine. Sequencing was performed with immunoSEQ multiplex PCR; in TCRdb, only in-frame clones are kept and a portion is missing. The sample shows about 83,000 clones, approximately 87% of them seen only once. The sequenced sample was peripheral blood, obtained on day 0 of MenACWY control vaccination. The receptors were gathered from an adult in good health. Both conserved end residues are part of each CDR3. A D gene is named only where the DNA matches it firmly. The size entry is marked missing in some rows and otherwise reads once, few, many or a size class.

D gene | J gene | clone size | V gene | CDR3 DNA | CDR3 protein
. | TRBJ2-3 | . | TRBV6-6 | TGTGCCAGCAGAAACCGAGGCTACACCACAGATACGCAGTATTTT | CASRNRGYTTDTQYF
TRBD1 | TRBJ2-7 | once | TRBV6-5 | TGTGCCAGCACCAAGGGGACAGGGGAAGGCGAGCAGTACTTC | CASTKGTGEGEQYF
TRBD2 | TRBJ2-3 | . | TRBV4-2 | TGTGCCAGCAGCCAGATAAGCGGGAGGGCCTTACGTGCAGATACGCAGTATTTT | CASSQISGRALRADTQYF
. | TRBJ1-2 | . | TRBV14 | TGTGCCAGCAGCCCGGACAGAAATAACTATGGCTACACCTTC | CASSPDRNNYGYTF
. | TRBJ2-3 | . | TRBV5-8 | TGTGCCAGCAGCTTGTTTCCGGACACAGATACGCAGTATTTT | CASSLFPDTDTQYF
TRBD1 | TRBJ1-5 | . | TRBV25-1 | TGTGCCAGCAGTGGGGGACAGGGGTTTCAGCCCCAGCATTTT | CASSGGQGFQPQHF
TRBD1 | TRBJ1-2 | . | TRBV10-3 | TGTGCCATCAGTGTCGGGACAGGTCCCTATGGCTACACCTTC | CAISVGTGPYGYTF
. | TRBJ1-5 | . | TRBV15 | TGTGCCACCAGCAGAGGGGATCTAAGTGGAAGTAATCAGCCCCAGCATTTT | CATSRGDLSGSNQPQHF
TRBD2 | TRBJ2-3 | . | TRBV11-1 | TGTGCCAGCAGCTTAAATGCGGGAGGGACAGATACGCAGTATTTT | CASSLNAGGTDTQYF
. | TRBJ2-1 | . | TRBV4-2 | TGTGCCAGCAGCCGAGGAGGGCTAGCCGGCGGGGATGAGCAGTTCTTC | CASSRGGLAGGDEQFF
. | TRBJ2-3 | . | TRBV6-1 | TGTGCCAGCAGTGAAGCGCTGGGGGAGGGCACAGATACGCAGTATTTT | CASSEALGEGTDTQYF
. | TRBJ2-7 | . | TRBV6-5 | TGTGCCAGCATGGACAACAGGGGGGGGGAGCAGTACTTC | CASMDNRGGEQYF
. | TRBJ1-1 | . | TRBV19 | TGTGCCAGTTCGAACGGAATCCTGAACACTGAAGCTTTCTTT | CASSNGILNTEAFF
TRBD1 | TRBJ1-5 | . | TRBV28 | TGTGCCAGCACTACCTCCCCATCCTCCGGGACAGATAATCAGCCCCAGCATTTT | CASTTSPSSGTDNQPQHF
. | TRBJ1-4 | . | TRBV9 | TGTGCCAGCAGCCCGGGGTCAGGGGAAAAACTGTTTTTT | CASSPGSGEKLFF
TRBD2 | TRBJ2-7 | . | TRBV7-9 | TGTGCCAGCAGCGGAATTACTAGCGGGAGGGCCGGGGAGCAGTACTTC | CASSGITSGRAGEQYF
. | TRBJ2-4 | . | TRBV6-2/TRBV6-3 | TGTGCCAGCAGTCGCCTGGGGTGGGACATTCAGTACTTC | CASSRLGWDIQYF
TRBD2 | TRBJ2-1 | once | TRBV10-3 | TGTGCCATCAGGCTAGCGGGGGAGAGCTCCTACAATGAGCAGTTCTTC | CAIRLAGESSYNEQFF
. | TRBJ1-2 | . | TRBV4-1 | TGCGCCAGCAGCCGGCAGGGCGACTACACCTTC | CASSRQGDYTF
. | TRBJ1-4 | . | TRBV3-1/TRBV3-2 | TGTGCCAGCAGCCAAGATGGAGTCCGGGAAAAACTGTTTTTT | CASSQDGVREKLFF
. | TRBJ2-7 | medium-sized | TRBV6-5 | TGTGCCAGCAGTTACTGGGGGGACCAGACCTACGAGCAGTACTTC | CASSYWGDQTYEQYF
. | TRBJ1-6 | . | TRBV28 | TGTGCCAGCAGGGACCAACGGGGACTCTATTCACCCCTCCACTTT | CASRDQRGLYSPLHF
. | TRBJ1-1 | . | TRBV3-1/TRBV3-2 | TGTGCCAGCAGCTCGTTTCTGGGGACTGTAGCTGAAGCTTTCTTT | CASSSFLGTVAEAFF
. | TRBJ1-2 | . | TRBV4-3 | TGCGCCAGCAGCCAAGGTAAACAGGGCTATGGCTACACCTTC | CASSQGKQGYGYTF